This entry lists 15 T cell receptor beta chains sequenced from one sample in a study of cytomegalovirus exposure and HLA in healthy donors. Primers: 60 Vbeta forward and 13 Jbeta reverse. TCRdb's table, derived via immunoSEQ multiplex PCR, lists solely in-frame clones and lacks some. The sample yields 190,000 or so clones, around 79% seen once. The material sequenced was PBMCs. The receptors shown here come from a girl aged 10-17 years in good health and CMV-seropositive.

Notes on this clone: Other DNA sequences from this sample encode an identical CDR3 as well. The CDR3 region has the DNA TGTGCCAGCAGCCTGGGACTAGCTTCGACAGATACGCAGTATTTT. This translates into CASSLGLASTDTQYF. The rearrangement uses TRBV7-9 and TRBJ2-3; TRBD2 matches at 9 bases. Germline lookup yields CDR1 SEHNR and CDR2 FQNEAQ (reference sequence). Losses at the gene ends were 5 bases for V and 3 bases for J; bases not matched to a gene: 6. This CDR3 region has 15 residues.

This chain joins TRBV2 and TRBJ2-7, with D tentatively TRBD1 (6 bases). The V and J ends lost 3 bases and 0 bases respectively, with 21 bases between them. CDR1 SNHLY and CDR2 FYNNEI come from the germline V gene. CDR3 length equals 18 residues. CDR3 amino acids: CASSDMQGKRSGSYEQYF. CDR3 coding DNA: TGTGCCAGCAGTGATATGCAGGGGAAGCGGTCAGGCTCCTACGAGCAGTACTTC.

The CDR3 sequence is CSVEGDRGRNEQYF. The CDR3 DNA follows: TGCAGCGTTGAGGGGGACAGAGGCCGAAACGAGCAGTACTTC. This chain joins TRBV29-1 and TRBJ2-7; 7 bases match TRBD1. CDR3 size: 14 residues. V shed 3 bases, J shed 5 bases, and the junction held 10 bases outside the gene matches. The V gene's germline CDR1 is SQVTM and CDR2 ANQGSEA.

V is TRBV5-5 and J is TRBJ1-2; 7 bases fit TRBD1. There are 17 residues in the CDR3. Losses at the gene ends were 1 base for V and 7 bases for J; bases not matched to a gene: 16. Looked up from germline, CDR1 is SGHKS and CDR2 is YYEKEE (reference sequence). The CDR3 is CASSLFDLRQGMGGYTF. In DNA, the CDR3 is TGTGCCAGCAGCTTGTTCGATTTGCGACAGGGAATGGGTGGCTACACCTTC.

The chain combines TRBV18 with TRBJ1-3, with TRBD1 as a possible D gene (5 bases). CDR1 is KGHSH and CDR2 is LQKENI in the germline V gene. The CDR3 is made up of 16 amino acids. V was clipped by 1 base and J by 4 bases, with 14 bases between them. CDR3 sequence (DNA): TGTGCCAGCTCACCACTTGCGGGGACCGTCGGAAACACCATATATTTT. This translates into CASSPLAGTVGNTIYF.

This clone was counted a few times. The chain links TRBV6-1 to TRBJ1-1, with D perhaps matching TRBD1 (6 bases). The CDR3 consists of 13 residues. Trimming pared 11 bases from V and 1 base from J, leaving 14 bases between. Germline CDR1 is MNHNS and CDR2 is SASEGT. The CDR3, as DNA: TGTGCCGTTCGGGGGGCGGCGAACACTGAAGCTTTCTTT. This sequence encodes CAVRGAANTEAFF.

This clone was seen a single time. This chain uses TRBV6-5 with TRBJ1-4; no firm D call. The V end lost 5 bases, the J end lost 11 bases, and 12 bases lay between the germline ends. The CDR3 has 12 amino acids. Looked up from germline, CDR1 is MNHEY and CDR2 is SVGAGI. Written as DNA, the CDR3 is TGTGCCAGCAGTCGAGACACCATTAAACTGTTTTTT. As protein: CASSRDTIKLFF.

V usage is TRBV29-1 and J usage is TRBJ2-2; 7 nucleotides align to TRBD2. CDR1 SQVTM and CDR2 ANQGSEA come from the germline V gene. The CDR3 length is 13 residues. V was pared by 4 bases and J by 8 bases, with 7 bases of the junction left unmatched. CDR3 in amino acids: CSVGGSDPGELFF. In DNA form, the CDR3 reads TGCAGCGTTGGCGGGAGCGATCCTGGGGAGCTGTTTTTT.

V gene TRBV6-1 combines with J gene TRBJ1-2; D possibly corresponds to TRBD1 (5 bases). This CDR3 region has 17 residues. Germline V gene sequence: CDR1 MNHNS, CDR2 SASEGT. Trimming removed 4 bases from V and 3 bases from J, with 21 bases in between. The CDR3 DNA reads TGTGCCAGCAGTGTCCCGCCTTGGGGGAGGGAGGACTATGGCTACACCTTC. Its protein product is CASSVPPWGREDYGYTF.

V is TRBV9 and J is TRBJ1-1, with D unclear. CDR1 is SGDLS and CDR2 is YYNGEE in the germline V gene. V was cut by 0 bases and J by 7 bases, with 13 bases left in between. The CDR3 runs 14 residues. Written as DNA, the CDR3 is TGTGCCAGCAGCGTAGGACCGGGAAACTTTGAAGCTTTCTTT. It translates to CASSVGPGNFEAFF.

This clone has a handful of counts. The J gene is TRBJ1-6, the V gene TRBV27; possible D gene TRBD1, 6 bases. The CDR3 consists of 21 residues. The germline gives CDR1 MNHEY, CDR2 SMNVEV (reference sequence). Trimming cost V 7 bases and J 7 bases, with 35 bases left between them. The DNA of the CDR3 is TGTGCCAGCAACGATCCCGGGAAAGACAGGTCTTCTAGTTGGGGCAATTCACCCCTCCACTTT. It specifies CASNDPGKDRSSSWGNSPLHF.

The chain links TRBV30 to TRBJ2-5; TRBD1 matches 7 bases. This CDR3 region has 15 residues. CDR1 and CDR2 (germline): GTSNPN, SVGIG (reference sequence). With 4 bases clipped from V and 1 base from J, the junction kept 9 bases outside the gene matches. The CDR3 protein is CAWTPGQSFQETQYF. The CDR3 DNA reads TGTGCCTGGACTCCGGGACAGTCTTTCCAAGAGACCCAGTACTTC.

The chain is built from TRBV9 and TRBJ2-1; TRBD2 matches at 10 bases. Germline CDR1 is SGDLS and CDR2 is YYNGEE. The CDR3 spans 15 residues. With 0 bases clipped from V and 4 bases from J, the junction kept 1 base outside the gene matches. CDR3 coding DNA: TGTGCCAGCAGCGTAGCTAGCGGGGGATACAATGAGCAGTTCTTC. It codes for CASSVASGGYNEQFF.

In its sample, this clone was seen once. The CDR3 protein is CASREWDRQHF. CDR3 nucleotides: TGTGCCAGCAGGGAATGGGACAGGCAGCATTTT. The chain joins TRBV2 to TRBJ1-5; 8 positions agree with TRBD1. Germline-derived CDR1 and CDR2 are SNHLY and FYNNEI. J was trimmed by 13 bases and V by 6 bases; bases with no gene match: 5. This CDR3 has 11 residues.

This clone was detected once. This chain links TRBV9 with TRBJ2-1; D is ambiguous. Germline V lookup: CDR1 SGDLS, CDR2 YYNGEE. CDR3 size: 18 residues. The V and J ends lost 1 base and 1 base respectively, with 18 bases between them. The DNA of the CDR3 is TGTGCCAGCAGCGTAAGTTGCCTAGTATTCACGTCCTACAATGAGCAGTTCTTC. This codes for CASSVSCLVFTSYNEQFF.